This entry features one T cell receptor beta chain sequence. The data were taken from a study of blood T cell repertoires in COVID-19. Study in general: Samples came from the United States, Italy and Spain, spanning acute and convalescent COVID-19. In each case, the material was cDNA or gDNA derived from T cells, B-cell-depleted T cells, or PBMCs.

In the original analysis: Amplified reference gene primers provided the basis for estimating nucleated cell counts. Generated by immunoSEQ multiplex PCR, the TCRdb table keeps only in-frame clones and is missing some. That table supplies the V and J calls and clone size; D and trimming were determined from the DNA. The sample records 100,000 or so clones, about 85% being singletons. The clonotype was recovered from a woman in her seventies with active or convalescent COVID-19. Sequenced sample: peripheral blood.

CDR3 in DNA: TGTGCCATCAGTGAGTCAAGGCCAGGGGACACTGAAGCTTTCTTT. Protein sequence: CAISESRPGDTEAFF. The V call is TRBV10-3, the J call TRBJ1-1, with a possible D match to TRBD1 (6 bases). The CDR3 runs 15 residues. V was clipped by 0 bases and J by 3 bases, with 11 bases between them. CDR1 is ENHRY and CDR2 is SYGVKD in the germline V gene.